The 12 T cell receptor beta chains given below trace back to one sample, sequenced in a study of blood T cell repertoires in COVID-19 (dated by TCRdb to the early 2020s). Library preparation used the immunoSEQ multiplex PCR assay. The source is immuneACCESS, and TCRdb retained only in-frame sequences with V and J called. Part of the clones is not carried over; for the studies checked, unresolved V genes explain less than half of this, and the remainder is unexplained. The sample profile shows roughly 130,000 clones; around 80% of them were found once. The ten largest clones represent 1.9% of the sample. Material for sequencing was peripheral blood. The receptor set was obtained from an older man with acute or convalescent COVID-19.

On this clone: Other DNA sequences in the same sample also yield this CDR3. The chain couples TRBV5-1 to TRBJ2-5; TRBD1 matches 8 bases. V was pared by 2 bases and J by 5 bases, with 8 bases of the junction left unmatched. CDR3 length: 15 amino acids. From germline, CDR1 is SGHRS and CDR2 YFSETQ. DNA for the CDR3: TGCGCCAGCAGCTTAGGAGACAGGGGTGGTGAGACCCAGTACTTC. Translated, it gives CASSLGDRGGETQYF.

The chain uses TRBV7-9 and TRBJ2-7, with 10 bases lining up with TRBD1. After removal of 6 bases from V and 6 bases from J, the junction contained 5 bases not matched to a gene. The germline V gene encodes CDR1 SEHNR and CDR2 FQNEAQ (reference sequence). The CDR3 is 13 amino acids. The CDR3 DNA reads TGTGCCAGCAGTTCCCGGACAGGGGGCGAGCAGTACTTC. Residues: CASSSRTGGEQYF.

The chain recombines TRBV6-6 with TRBJ1-1; 11 bases fit TRBD1. With V trimmed by 7 bases and J by 4 bases, 2 bases remained unmatched. CDR3 size: 13 residues. CDR1 is MNHNY and CDR2 is SVGAGI in the germline V gene (reference sequence). The CDR3 bases are TGTGCCAGCACCGGACAGGGGGCCACTGAAGCTTTCTTT. It is translated as CASTGQGATEAFF.

J is TRBJ2-6 and V is TRBV28; the match to TRBD1 covers 8 bases. The CDR3 loop spans 19 amino acids. Germline V gives CDR1 MDHEN, CDR2 SYDVKM. Unmatched junction bases numbered 17, after V lost 10 bases and J lost 0 bases. CDR3 coding DNA: TGTGCCACCCGGGGCAGGGGGCGAAACCGGGTCTCTGGGGCCAACGTCCTGACTTTC. Protein sequence: CATRGRGRNRVSGANVLTF.

The gene calls are TRBV15 and TRBJ1-4; D not resolved. The V end was cut by 0 bases, the J end by 8 bases, with 7 bases between. Germline V lookup: CDR1 LNHNV, CDR2 YYDKDF (reference sequence). The CDR3 has 13 residues. CDR3 DNA sequence: TGTGCCACCAGCAGAGATTCCGGGGAAAAACTGTTTTTT. This encodes CATSRDSGEKLFF.

The rearrangement links TRBV4-1 to TRBJ1-1; tentatively, D is TRBD1 (5 bases). V lost 4 bases to trimming and J lost 3 bases, with 27 bases between them. The CDR3 loop spans 19 amino acids. Germline values: CDR1 MGHRA, CDR2 YSYEKL. CDR3 loop: CASSRRNLPIRPGDTEAFF. For the CDR3, the DNA is TGCGCCAGCAGCCGACGAAACCTCCCTATACGGCCGGGGGACACTGAAGCTTTCTTT.

The V and J genes are TRBV15 and TRBJ2-5; weak D call: TRBD2 (6 bases). Germline loops: CDR1 LNHNV, CDR2 YYDKDF (reference sequence). Trimming left V 6 bases short and J 0 bases short, with 11 bases between. The CDR3 has 14 residues. The CDR3 DNA reads TGTGCCACCAGTCGACCGGGAGACCAAGAGACCCAGTACTTC. Amino acids: CATSRPGDQETQYF.

The chain is built from TRBV24-1 and TRBJ2-3, with 8 bases fitting TRBD1. V was clipped by 9 bases and J by 3 bases; unmatched bases: 7. The CDR3 spans 14 residues. Germline CDR1 and CDR2: KGHDR and SFDVKD. CDR3 sequence: CATSRTGLTDTQYF. CDR3 nucleotides: TGTGCCACCTCCAGGACAGGGCTGACAGATACGCAGTATTTT.

The chain employs TRBV19 and TRBJ1-2; D is unresolved. Trimming pared 4 bases from V and 10 bases from J, leaving 10 bases between. This CDR3 is 11 amino acids long. Germline loops: CDR1 LNHDA, CDR2 SQIVND (reference sequence). CDR3 coding DNA: TGTGCCAGTAGTAGGGCAATATTCTACACCTTC. Translating it yields CASSRAIFYTF.

V is TRBV3-1 (or the pseudogene TRBV3-2) and J is TRBJ2-7, with D unresolved. The germline gives CDR1 LGHDT, CDR2 YNNKEL (reference sequence). The CDR3 totals 13 residues. The V and J ends lost 1 base and 3 bases respectively, with 7 bases between them. The CDR3 loop reads CASSQAYGYEQYF. CDR3 nucleotide sequence: TGTGCCAGCAGCCAAGCCTACGGCTACGAGCAGTACTTC.

The chain uses TRBV10-3 and TRBJ1-6; 9 bases are shared with TRBD1. The V gene end was trimmed by 11 bases and the J gene end by 7 bases; junction bases not matched to a gene: 6. The CDR3 has 13 residues. The germline CDR1 and CDR2 sequences are ENHRY and SYGVKD. CDR3 DNA sequence: TGTGCCTCTGGGACAGGGCAAAATTCACCCCTCCACTTT. This gives the protein CASGTGQNSPLHF.

The J gene is TRBJ2-7, the V gene TRBV18; maybe TRBD1 (5 bases). The V gene lost 2 bases and the J gene lost 6 bases, with 8 bases spanning the gap. The CDR3 consists of 12 residues. The V gene's germline CDR1 is KGHSH and CDR2 LQKENI. The CDR3 sequence is CASSPFRGEQYF. The CDR3 nucleotides read TGTGCCAGCTCACCATTTAGGGGCGAGCAGTACTTC. The entire variable domain, with the rest obtained from reference TRBV18 and TRBJ2-7, is as follows: NAGVMQNPRHLVRRRGQEARLRCSPMKGHSHVYWYRQLPEEGLKFMVYLQKENIIDESGMPKERFSAEFPKEGPSILRIQQVVRGDSAAYFCASSPFRGEQYFGPGTRLTVT.